The rows below give T cell receptor beta chains drawn from one sample of a study of siplizumab effects on memory and regulatory T cells. Sequencing used immunoSEQ multiplex PCR; TCRdb keeps in-frame clones, though not all of them. The sample comprises some 100,000 clones, approximately 93% of which are singletons, and 5% to 7% rests with the top ten. The source material was CD8+ T cells sorted from blood. The receptors here all came from a human donor in good health. CDR3s include the opening cysteine and the closing phenylalanine or tryptophan. The D gene is left open where the match is weak. Size tells how often a clone was seen (once, few, many) or the class of an expanded clone, and some rows leave it out.

d_call | j_call | v_call | clone_size | cdr3_nt | cdr3_aa
- | TRBJ2-6 | TRBV6-1 | once | TGTGCCAGCAGTCGTCAGAGCTCTGGGGCCAACGTCCTGACTTTC | CASSRQSSGANVLTF
TRBD1 | TRBJ2-1 | TRBV4-1 | - | TGCGCCAGCAGCCAACTGGACAGGGGCTATGAGCAGTTCTTC | CASSQLDRGYEQFF
TRBD2 | TRBJ2-7 | TRBV7-2 | - | TGTGCCAGCAGCTGGGCTGGGACTAGCGGGATACCGTACTTC | CASSWAGTSGIPYF
- | TRBJ2-7 | TRBV27 | - | TGTGCCAGCAGTTACACAGCCTCCTCCTACGAGCAGTACTTC | CASSYTASSYEQYF
TRBD2 | TRBJ2-7 | TRBV19 | - | TGTGCCAGTAGTACTAGCGGGAGTTCCGAGCAGTACTTC | CASSTSGSSEQYF
TRBD2 | TRBJ2-1 | TRBV29-1 | once | TGCAGCGTTCCCTCCCTAGCGGGAGTTGTGGATGAGCAGTTCTTC | CSVPSLAGVVDEQFF
- | TRBJ1-3 | TRBV5-1 | - | TGCGCCAGCAGCCTTACAGGGACCGGAAACACCATATATTTT | CASSLTGTGNTIYF
- | TRBJ1-4 | TRBV7-9 | - | TGTGCCAGCAGCTTAGCGCAAGGGTCCCTTGGGGAAAAACTGTTTTTT | CASSLAQGSLGEKLFF
- | TRBJ2-5 | TRBV5-3 | - | TGTGCCAGAAGCTTGGTTATTCGGGGTCAAGAGACCCAGTACTTC | CARSLVIRGQETQYF
- | TRBJ1-1 | TRBV7-9 | - | TGTGCCAGCAGCTACTCAGGGGAGGCTGAAGCTTTCTTT | CASSYSGEAEAFF
TRBD2 | TRBJ2-3 | TRBV7-9 | - | TGTGCCAGCAGCTTAGAAGGACTAGCGGGAGATACGCAGTATTTT | CASSLEGLAGDTQYF
TRBD1 | TRBJ1-1 | TRBV5-5 | - | TGTGCCAGCAGTTTGGGACAGGGGGGCACTGAAGCTTTCTTT | CASSLGQGGTEAFF
TRBD2 | TRBJ2-2 | TRBV11-3 | - | TGTGCCAGCAGCTTAGTTTTCGGGAGGGCCACCGGGGAGCTGTTTTTT | CASSLVFGRATGELFF
TRBD1 | TRBJ2-2 | TRBV30 | - | TGTGCCTGGGATAGACAGGGGTTCGTCAACACCGGGGAGCTGTTTTTT | CAWDRQGFVNTGELFF
- | TRBJ2-7 | TRBV7-9 | - | TGTGCCAGCAGCTTAGTGGGACCGCTCTCCTACGAGCAGTACTTC | CASSLVGPLSYEQYF
TRBD1 | TRBJ2-4 | TRBV11-3 | once | TGTGCCAGCAGCATCAGGACAGGGGAGGTCAAAAACATTCAGTACTTC | CASSIRTGEVKNIQYF
- | TRBJ2-7 | TRBV7-3 | - | TGTGCCAGCAGCCCAATGGGGGGGACAGCCTACGAGCAGTACTTC | CASSPMGGTAYEQYF
- | TRBJ1-1 | TRBV19 | - | TGTGCCAGTAGTATGTCAGGGTGGGAAGCTTTCTTT | CASSMSGWEAFF
- | TRBJ2-2 | TRBV7-6 | once | TGTGCCAGCAGCCGGGACGGAAACACCGGGGAGCTGTTTTTT | CASSRDGNTGELFF
- | TRBJ1-2 | TRBV9 | - | TGTGCCAGCAGCGTAGATGTCGGTTATGGCTACACCTTC | CASSVDVGYGYTF
- | TRBJ1-3 | TRBV6-5 | - | TGTGCCAGCAGCAACACGGTCTCTGGAAACACCATATATTTT | CASSNTVSGNTIYF
- | TRBJ2-1 | TRBV11-3 | - | TGTGCCAGCAGCCCCCTGCTTGGGGAGTACCCTATCTTC | CASSPLLGEYPIF
- | TRBJ2-1 | TRBV27 | - | TGTGCCAGCAGTTCGGCAGGGTACAATGAGCAGTTCTTC | CASSSAGYNEQFF
- | TRBJ1-5 | TRBV12-2 | - | TGTGCAAGTCGCCCTGAGGGGGCGGACTCAAGCAATCAGCCCCAGCATTTT | CASRPEGADSSNQPQHF
- | TRBJ2-5 | TRBV7-9 | - | TGTGCCAGCAGCTTAGGTAGCCTTGGGCACCAAGAGACCCAGTACTTC | CASSLGSLGHQETQYF
- | TRBJ1-5 | TRBV19 | - | TGTGCCAGTAGTGGCGGGAACGGCAATCAGCCCCAGCATTTT | CASSGGNGNQPQHF
- | TRBJ1-1 | TRBV7-9 | - | TGTGCCAGCAGCTTGGGGTCGAGGGTTACTGAAGCTTTCTTT | CASSLGSRVTEAFF
- | TRBJ1-5 | TRBV4-1 | - | TGCGCCAGCAGCCAAGGCCTGACAGTTTTCAATCAGCCCCAGCATTTT | CASSQGLTVFNQPQHF
TRBD1 | TRBJ2-1 | TRBV13 | - | TGTGCCAGCAGTTACAGGGGGGATGAGCAGTTCTTC | CASSYRGDEQFF
- | TRBJ2-7 | TRBV6-1 | - | TGTGCCAGCAATTTGGGTGGCGAGCAGTACTTC | CASNLGGEQYF
TRBD1 | TRBJ1-2 | TRBV27 | - | TGTGCCAGCAGTCTGCAGGGGGGCTATGGCTACACCTTC | CASSLQGGYGYTF
TRBD2 | TRBJ2-4 | TRBV4-2 | - | TGTGCCAGCAGCCAAGTACTAGCGGGAGGTCCGAAAGAAAACATTCAGTACTTC | CASSQVLAGGPKENIQYF
- | TRBJ2-7 | TRBV27 | - | TGTGCCAGCAGTTTATCATCCCAATACGAGCAGTACTTC | CASSLSSQYEQYF
- | TRBJ1-2 | TRBV7-9 | few | TGTGCCAGCAGCTTAGCGAGCGCGTCATCCTATGGCTACACCTTC | CASSLASASSYGYTF
- | TRBJ1-1 | TRBV5-6 | - | TGTGCCAGCAGCTCACTGACACCGAACACTGAAGCTTTCTTT | CASSSLTPNTEAFF
- | TRBJ1-4 | TRBV5-1 | - | TGCGCCAGCAGCTTCGAGGGTCCAACTAATGAAAAACTGTTTTTT | CASSFEGPTNEKLFF
- | TRBJ2-6 | TRBV5-6 | - | TGTGCCAGCAGCTTGCTTCGCTCTGGGGCCAACGTCCTGACTTTC | CASSLLRSGANVLTF
TRBD1 | TRBJ1-2 | TRBV29-1 | - | TGCAGCGTTGATGAGGGGGCGAGGGGCTACACCTTC | CSVDEGARGYTF
TRBD1 | TRBJ1-1 | TRBV19 | - | TGTGCCAGTAGTGTCCCCGGACAGGGTCTGAACACTGAAGCTTTCTTT | CASSVPGQGLNTEAFF
TRBD2 | TRBJ2-5 | TRBV7-7 | - | TGTGCTAGCAGGGAAGGACTAGCGGGAGTCGAGACCCAGTACTTC | CASREGLAGVETQYF
TRBD2 | TRBJ2-5 | TRBV5-6 | - | TGTGCCAGCAGCTTGGGGTTTAGCGGGAGATTAGAGACCCAGTACTTC | CASSLGFSGRLETQYF